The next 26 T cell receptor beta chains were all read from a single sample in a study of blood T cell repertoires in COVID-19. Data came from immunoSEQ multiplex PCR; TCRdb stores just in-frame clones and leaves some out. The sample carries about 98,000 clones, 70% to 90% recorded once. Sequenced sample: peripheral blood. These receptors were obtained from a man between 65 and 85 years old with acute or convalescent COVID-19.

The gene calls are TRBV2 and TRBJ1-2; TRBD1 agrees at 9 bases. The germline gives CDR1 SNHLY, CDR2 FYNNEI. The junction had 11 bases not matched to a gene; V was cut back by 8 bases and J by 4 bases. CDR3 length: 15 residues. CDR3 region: CASVPTGGSLYGYTF. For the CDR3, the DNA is TGTGCCAGCGTTCCGACAGGGGGAAGCCTCTATGGCTACACCTTC.

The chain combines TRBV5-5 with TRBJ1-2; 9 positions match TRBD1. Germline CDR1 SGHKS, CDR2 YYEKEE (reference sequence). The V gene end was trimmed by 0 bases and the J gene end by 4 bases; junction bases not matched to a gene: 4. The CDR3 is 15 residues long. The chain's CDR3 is CASSLGTGVGYGYTF. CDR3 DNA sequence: TGTGCCAGCAGCTTGGGGACAGGGGTCGGCTATGGCTACACCTTC.

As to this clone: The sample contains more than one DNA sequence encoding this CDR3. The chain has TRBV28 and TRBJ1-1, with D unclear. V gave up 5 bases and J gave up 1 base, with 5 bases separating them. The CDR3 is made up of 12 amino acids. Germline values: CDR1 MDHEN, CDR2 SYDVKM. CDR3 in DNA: TGTGCCAGCAGTCCCCGGAACACTGAAGCTTTCTTT. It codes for CASSPRNTEAFF.

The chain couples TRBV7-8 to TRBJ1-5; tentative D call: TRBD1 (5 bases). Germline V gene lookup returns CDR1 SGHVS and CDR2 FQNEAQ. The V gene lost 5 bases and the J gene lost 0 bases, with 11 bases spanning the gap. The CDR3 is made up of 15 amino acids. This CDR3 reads CASSPYRNSNQPQHF. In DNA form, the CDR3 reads TGTGCCAGCAGCCCCTACAGGAATAGCAATCAGCCCCAGCATTTT.

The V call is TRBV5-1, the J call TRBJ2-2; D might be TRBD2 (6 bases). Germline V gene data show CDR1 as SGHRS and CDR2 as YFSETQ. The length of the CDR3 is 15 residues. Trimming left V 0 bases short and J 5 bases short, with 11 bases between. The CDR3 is CASSLVVGRTGELFF. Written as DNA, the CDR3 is TGCGCCAGCAGCTTGGTGGTGGGGAGGACCGGGGAGCTGTTTTTT.

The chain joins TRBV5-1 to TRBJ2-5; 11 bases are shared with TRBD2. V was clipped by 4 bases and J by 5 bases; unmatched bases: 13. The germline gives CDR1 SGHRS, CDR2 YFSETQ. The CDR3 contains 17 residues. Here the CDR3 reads CASSRGETSGEWETQYF. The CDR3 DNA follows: TGCGCCAGCAGCCGAGGGGAGACTAGCGGGGAATGGGAGACCCAGTACTTC.

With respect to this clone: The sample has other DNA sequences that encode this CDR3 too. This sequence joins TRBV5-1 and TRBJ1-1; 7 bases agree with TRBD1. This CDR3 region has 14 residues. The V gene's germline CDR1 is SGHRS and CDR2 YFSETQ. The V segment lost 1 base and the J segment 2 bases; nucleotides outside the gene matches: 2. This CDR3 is CASSLRQGNTEAFF. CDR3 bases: TGCGCCAGCAGCTTGCGACAGGGTAACACTGAAGCTTTCTTT.

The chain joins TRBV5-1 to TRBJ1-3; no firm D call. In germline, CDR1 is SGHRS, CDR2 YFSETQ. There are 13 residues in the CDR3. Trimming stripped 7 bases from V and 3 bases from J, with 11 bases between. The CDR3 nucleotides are TGCGCCAGCCGGCTGGGAGGTGGAAACACCATATATTTT. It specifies CASRLGGGNTIYF.

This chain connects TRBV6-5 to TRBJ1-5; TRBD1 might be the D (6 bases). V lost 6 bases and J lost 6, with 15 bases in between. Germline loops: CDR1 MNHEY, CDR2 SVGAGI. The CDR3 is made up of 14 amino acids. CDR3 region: CASSPGGAFQPQHF. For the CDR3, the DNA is TGTGCCAGCAGCCCGGGGGGCGCGTTTCAGCCCCAGCATTTT.

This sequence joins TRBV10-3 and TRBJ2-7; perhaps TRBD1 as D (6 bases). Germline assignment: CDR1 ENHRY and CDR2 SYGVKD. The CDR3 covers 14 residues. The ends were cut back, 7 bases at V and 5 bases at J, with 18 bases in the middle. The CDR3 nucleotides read TGTGCCATCAATATACAGGGTGGAGGAAACGAGCAGTACGTC. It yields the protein CAINIQGGGNEQYV.

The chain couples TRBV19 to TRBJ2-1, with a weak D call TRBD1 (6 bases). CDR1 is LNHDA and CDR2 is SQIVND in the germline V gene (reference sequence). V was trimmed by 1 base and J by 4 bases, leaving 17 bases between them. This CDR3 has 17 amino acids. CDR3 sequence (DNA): TGTGCCAGTAGTATAGGGGGGCGGCAATGGGCGTACAATGAGCAGTTCTTC. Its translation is CASSIGGRQWAYNEQFF.

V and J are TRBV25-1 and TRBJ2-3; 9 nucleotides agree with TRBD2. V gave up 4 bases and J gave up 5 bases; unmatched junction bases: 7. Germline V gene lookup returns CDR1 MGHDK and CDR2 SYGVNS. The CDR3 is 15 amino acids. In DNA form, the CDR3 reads TGTGCCAGCAGTGTGGGCGGGGGGGCCGAAGATACGCAGTATTTT. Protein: CASSVGGGAEDTQYF.

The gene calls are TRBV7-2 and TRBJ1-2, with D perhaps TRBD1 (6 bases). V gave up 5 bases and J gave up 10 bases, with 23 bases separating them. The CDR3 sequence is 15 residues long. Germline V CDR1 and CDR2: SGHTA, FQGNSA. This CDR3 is CASSNTGHQDEPYTF. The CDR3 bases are TGTGCCAGCAGCAATACGGGACACCAAGACGAACCCTACACCTTC.

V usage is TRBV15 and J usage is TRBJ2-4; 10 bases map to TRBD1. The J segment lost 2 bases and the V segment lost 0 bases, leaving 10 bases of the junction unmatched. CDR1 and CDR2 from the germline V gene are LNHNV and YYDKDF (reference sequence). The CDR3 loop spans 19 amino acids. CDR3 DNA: TGTGCCACCAGCAGAGATCTTATAGGGACAGGGGACACCAAAAACATTCAGTACTTC. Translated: CATSRDLIGTGDTKNIQYF.

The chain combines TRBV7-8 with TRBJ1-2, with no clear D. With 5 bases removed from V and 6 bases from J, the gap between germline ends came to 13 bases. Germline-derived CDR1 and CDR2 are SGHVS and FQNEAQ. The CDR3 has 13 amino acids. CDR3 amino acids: CASSLYSTDGYTF. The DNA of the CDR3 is TGTGCCAGCAGCCTCTACAGTACGGATGGCTACACCTTC. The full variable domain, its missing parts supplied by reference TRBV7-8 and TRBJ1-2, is GAGVSQSPRYKVAKRGQDVALRCDPISGHVSLFWYQQALGQGPEFLTYFQNEAQLDKSGLPSDRFFAERPEGSVSTLKIQRTQQEDSAVYLCASSLYSTDGYTFGSGTRLTVV.

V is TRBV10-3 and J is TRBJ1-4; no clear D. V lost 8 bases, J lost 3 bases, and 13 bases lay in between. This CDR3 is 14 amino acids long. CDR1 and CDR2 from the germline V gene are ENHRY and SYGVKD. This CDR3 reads CAIGSSTANEKLFF. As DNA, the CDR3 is TGTGCCATCGGGAGTAGCACGGCTAATGAAAAACTGTTTTTT.

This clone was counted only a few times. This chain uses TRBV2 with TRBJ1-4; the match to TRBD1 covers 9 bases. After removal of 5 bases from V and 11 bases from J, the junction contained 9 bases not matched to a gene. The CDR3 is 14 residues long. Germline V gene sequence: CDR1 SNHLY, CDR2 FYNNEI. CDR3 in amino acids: CASSYTGTGNKLFF. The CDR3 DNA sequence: TGTGCCAGCAGTTACACCGGGACAGGGAACAAACTGTTTTTT.

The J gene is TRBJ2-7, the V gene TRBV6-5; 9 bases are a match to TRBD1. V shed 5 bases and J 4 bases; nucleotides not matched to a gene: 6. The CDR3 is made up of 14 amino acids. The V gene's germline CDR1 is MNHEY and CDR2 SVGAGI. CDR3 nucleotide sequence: TGTGCCAGCAGTAAATCCGGGACAGGGTACGAGCAGTACGTC. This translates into CASSKSGTGYEQYV.

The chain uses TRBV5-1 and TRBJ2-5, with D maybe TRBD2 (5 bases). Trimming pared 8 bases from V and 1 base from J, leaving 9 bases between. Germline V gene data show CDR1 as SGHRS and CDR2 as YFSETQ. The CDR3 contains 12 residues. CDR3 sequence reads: CASSDTQETQYF. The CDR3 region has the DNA TGCGCCAGTAGCGACACCCAAGAGACCCAGTACTTC.

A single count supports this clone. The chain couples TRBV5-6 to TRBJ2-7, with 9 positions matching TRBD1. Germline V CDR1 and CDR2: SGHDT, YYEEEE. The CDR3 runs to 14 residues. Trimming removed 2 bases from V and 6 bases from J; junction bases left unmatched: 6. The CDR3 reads CASSFGDRDAEQYV. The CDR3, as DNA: TGTGCCAGCAGCTTTGGGGACAGGGACGCCGAGCAGTACGTC.

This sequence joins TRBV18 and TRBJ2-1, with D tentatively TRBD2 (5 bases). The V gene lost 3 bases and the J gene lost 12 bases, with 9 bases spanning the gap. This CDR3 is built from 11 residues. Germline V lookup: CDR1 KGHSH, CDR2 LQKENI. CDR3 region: CASSPPGLQFF. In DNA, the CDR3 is TGTGCCAGCTCACCCCCGGGGTTGCAGTTCTTC.

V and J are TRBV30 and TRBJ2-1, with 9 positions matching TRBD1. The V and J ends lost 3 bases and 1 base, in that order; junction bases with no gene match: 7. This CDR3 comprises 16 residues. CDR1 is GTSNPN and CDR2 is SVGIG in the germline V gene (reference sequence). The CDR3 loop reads CAWRPQGAGSYNEQFF. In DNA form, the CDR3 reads TGTGCCTGGAGACCACAGGGGGCAGGTTCCTACAATGAGCAGTTCTTC.

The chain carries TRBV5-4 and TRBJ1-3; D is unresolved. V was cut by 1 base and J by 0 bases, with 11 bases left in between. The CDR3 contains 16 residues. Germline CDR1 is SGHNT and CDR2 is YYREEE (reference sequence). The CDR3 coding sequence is TGTGCCAGCAGCTTGACTGCGGCTGTCTCTGGAAACACCATATATTTT. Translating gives CASSLTAAVSGNTIYF.

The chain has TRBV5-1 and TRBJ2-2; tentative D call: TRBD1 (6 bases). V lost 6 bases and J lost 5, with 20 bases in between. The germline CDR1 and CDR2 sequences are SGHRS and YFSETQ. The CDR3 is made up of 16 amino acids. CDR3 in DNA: TGCGCCAGCACCGATGCCGGGACATGGGGAACCGGGGAGCTGTTTTTT. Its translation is CASTDAGTWGTGELFF.

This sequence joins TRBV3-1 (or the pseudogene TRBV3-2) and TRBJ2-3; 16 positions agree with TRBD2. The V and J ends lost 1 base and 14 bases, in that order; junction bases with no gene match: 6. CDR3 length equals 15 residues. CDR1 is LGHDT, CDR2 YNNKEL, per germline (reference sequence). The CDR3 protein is CASSQAGTSGGARYF. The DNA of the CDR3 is TGTGCCAGCAGCCAAGCCGGGACTAGCGGGGGGGCCCGGTATTTT.

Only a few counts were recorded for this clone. The CDR3 protein is CASSRDRQDRAGNTIYF. The CDR3 DNA sequence: TGCGCCAGCAGCCGTGACCGGCAGGACAGGGCTGGAAACACCATATATTTT. J is TRBJ1-3 and V is TRBV5-1; 8 bases agree with TRBD1. CDR1 is SGHRS, CDR2 YFSETQ, per germline. The CDR3 covers 17 residues. V trimming: 4 bases; J trimming: 2 bases; junction bases outside the gene matches: 11.